Listed here are 30 T cell receptor beta chains from one sample, sequenced in a study of cytomegalovirus exposure and HLA in healthy donors. Primers for the PCR totalled 60 Vbeta and 13 Jbeta. Produced via immunoSEQ multiplex PCR; TCRdb's table is partial and in-frame only. The table shows about 120,000 clones, with roughly 65% occurring only once. Material for sequencing was PBMCs. The receptors here all came from a man aged 40-49 years in good health and CMV-seropositive.

This clone was recorded a few times. This sequence joins TRBV6-5 and TRBJ1-1, with TRBD1 matching over 8 bases. The length of the CDR3 is 14 residues. Germline CDR1 reads MNHEY; CDR2 reads SVGAGI. J gave up 5 bases and V 6 bases, and 8 bases lay outside the gene matches. Here the CDR3 reads CASSSLTGVTEAFF. DNA of the CDR3: TGTGCCAGCAGCTCATTGACAGGGGTAACTGAAGCTTTCTTT.

This clone was detected a few times. The chain recombines TRBV27 with TRBJ2-2; 7 bases agree with TRBD1. Germline V gene sequence: CDR1 MNHEY, CDR2 SMNVEV (reference sequence). The V segment lost 2 bases and the J segment 4 bases; nucleotides outside the gene matches: 4. The CDR3 is made up of 15 amino acids. The CDR3 is CASSLRDRGTGELFF. The CDR3 region has the DNA TGTGCCAGCAGTTTAAGGGACAGAGGCACCGGGGAGCTGTTTTTT.

This CDR3 reads CSVRAEREGLGNEQFF. CDR3 DNA: TGCAGCGTCCGAGCGGAGCGGGAGGGCCTTGGAAATGAGCAGTTCTTC. V usage is TRBV29-1 and J usage is TRBJ2-1, with 10 bases lining up with TRBD2. Germline V gene data show CDR1 as SQVTM and CDR2 as ANQGSEA. The CDR3 length is 16 residues. The V gene end was trimmed by 6 bases and the J gene end by 7 bases; junction bases not matched to a gene: 15.

V and J are TRBV7-9 and TRBJ1-2; unclear D gene. V shed 3 bases and J shed 4 bases, with 9 bases lying between them. The CDR3 runs to 13 residues. CDR1 and CDR2 from the germline V gene are SEHNR and FQNEAQ (reference sequence). In DNA, the CDR3 is TGTGCCAGCAGCTTTGAGGGTGGCTATGGCTACACCTTC. It yields the protein CASSFEGGYGYTF.

The V call is TRBV19, the J call TRBJ2-7, with TRBD2 matching over 8 bases. There are 14 residues in the CDR3. Germline lookup yields CDR1 LNHDA and CDR2 SQIVND (reference sequence). Germline trimming cut 1 base from V and 5 bases from J; bases unmatched to any gene: 4. The CDR3 spells CASSIAGGPHEQYF. CDR3 DNA: TGTGCCAGTAGTATAGCGGGAGGGCCACACGAGCAGTACTTC. The variable domain in full, completed from reference TRBV19 and TRBJ2-7, reads DGGITQSPKYLFRKEGQNVTLSCEQNLNHDAMYWYRQDPGQGLRLIYYSQIVNDFQKGDIAEGYSVSREKKESFPLTVTSAQKNPTAFYLCASSIAGGPHEQYFGPGTRLTVT.

This chain joins TRBV18 and TRBJ2-7, with 8 bases identical to TRBD1. The CDR3 covers 18 residues. With 4 bases clipped from V and 0 bases from J, the junction kept 14 bases outside the gene matches. Per the germline V gene, CDR1 is KGHSH and CDR2 is LQKENI. CDR3 region: CASSRILYTGGSSYEQYF. CDR3 bases: TGTGCCAGCTCACGCATCCTTTACACAGGGGGTAGCTCCTACGAGCAGTACTTC.

This clone was found a few times. V gene TRBV5-1 combines with J gene TRBJ1-3, with D possibly matching TRBD1 (5 bases). The ends were cut back, 0 bases at V and 4 bases at J, with 11 bases in the middle. The CDR3 loop spans 15 amino acids. Per the germline V gene, CDR1 is SGHRS and CDR2 is YFSETQ. This CDR3 reads CASSLDPGEGNTIYF. In DNA form, the CDR3 reads TGCGCCAGCAGCTTGGATCCGGGGGAAGGAAACACCATATATTTT.

Of note for this clone: The sample holds other DNA sequences that translate to the same CDR3. This chain joins TRBV21-1 and TRBJ2-2; the table assigns TRBD2, which was not confirmed against the DNA. TRBV21-1 is tagged as a pseudogene. The CDR3 totals 16 residues. The CDR3 nucleotides read TGTGCCAGCAAACCCGAGGGAGTGAGCCGAACCGGGGAGCTGTTTTTT. It encodes CASKPEGVSRTGELFF.

A word on this clone: Relative to the germline gene, one junction end is altered; a read error may explain this. This chain joins TRBV5-1 and TRBJ1-2; D unclear. The CDR3 has 14 amino acids. Germline assignment: CDR1 SGHRS and CDR2 YFSETQ. CDR3 in amino acids: CASSPYITNYGHTF. CDR3 nucleotide sequence: TGCGCCAGCAGCCCCTACATAACAAACTATGGCCACACCTTC. Drawing the rest from reference TRBV5-1 and TRBJ1-2, the complete variable domain is KAGVTQTPRYLIKTRGQQVTLSCSPISGHRSVSWYQQTPGQGLQFLFEYFSETQRNKGNFPGRFSGRQFSNSRSEMNVSTLELGDSALYLCASSPYITNYGHTFGSGTRLTVV.

The V call is TRBV7-9, the J call TRBJ1-2, with D possibly being TRBD1 (5 bases). Germline values: CDR1 SEHNR, CDR2 FQNEAQ (reference sequence). The CDR3 extends over 12 amino acids. Trimming removed 1 base from V and 11 bases from J, with 11 bases in between. The CDR3 nucleotides are TGTGCCAGCAGCTTAGGAAGCAGGGTTTACACCTTC. This codes for CASSLGSRVYTF.

This clone was picked up one time. The CDR3 reads CASSGTGTSGRLALFF. The CDR3 DNA sequence: TGTGCCAGCAGTGGTACCGGGACTAGCGGGAGGCTAGCCCTGTTCTTC. V is TRBV28 and J is TRBJ2-1; 15 bases agree with TRBD2. This CDR3 spans 16 amino acids. V lost 5 bases to trimming and J lost 15 bases; unmatched junction nucleotides: 14. Per the germline V gene, CDR1 is MDHEN and CDR2 is SYDVKM.

The rearrangement links TRBV19 to TRBJ2-5, with 9 bases that match TRBD2. This CDR3 spans 14 amino acids. CDR1 is LNHDA and CDR2 is SQIVND in the germline V gene (reference sequence). Trimming removed 5 bases from V and 4 bases from J; junction bases left unmatched: 5. The CDR3 loop is CASSLGTSPETQYF. As DNA, the CDR3 is TGTGCCAGTAGTTTGGGGACTAGCCCAGAGACCCAGTACTTC. The variable domain in full, completed from reference TRBV19 and TRBJ2-5, reads DGGITQSPKYLFRKEGQNVTLSCEQNLNHDAMYWYRQDPGQGLRLIYYSQIVNDFQKGDIAEGYSVSREKKESFPLTVTSAQKNPTAFYLCASSLGTSPETQYFGPGTRLLVL.

The count of this clone is one. The chain uses TRBV7-3 and TRBJ2-7, with TRBD1 as a possible D gene (5 bases). Germline V CDR1 and CDR2: SGHTA, FQGTGA. The V end was cut by 5 bases, the J end by 2 bases, with 10 bases between. The CDR3 extends over 13 amino acids. DNA of the CDR3: TGTGCCAGCAGCCCCGGACATGCCTACGAGCAGTACTTC. It codes for CASSPGHAYEQYF.

As to this clone: The sample holds other DNA sequences that translate to the same CDR3. The V and J genes are TRBV7-3 and TRBJ1-1; TRBD1 matches at 7 bases. The CDR3 totals 13 residues. J lost 0 bases, V lost 5 bases, and 0 bases had no gene match. Per the germline V gene, CDR1 is SGHTA and CDR2 is FQGTGA. In DNA form, the CDR3 reads TGTGCCAGCAGCGACAGGGTGAACACTGAAGCTTTCTTT. Protein sequence: CASSDRVNTEAFF.

The V gene is TRBV2, the J gene TRBJ1-4, with TRBD1 matching over 8 bases. Germline values: CDR1 SNHLY, CDR2 FYNNEI. V was pared by 6 bases and J by 8 bases, with 11 bases of the junction left unmatched. This CDR3 spans 15 amino acids. CDR3 amino acids: CASSPDAGGWEKLFF. The CDR3 DNA reads as TGTGCCAGCAGCCCCGATGCAGGGGGCTGGGAAAAACTGTTTTTT.

The CDR3: CASSPHGNYGYTF. CDR3 DNA: TGTGCCAGCAGCCCCCACGGTAACTATGGCTACACCTTC. The chain uses TRBV5-5 and TRBJ1-2; D is undetermined. Germline V gives CDR1 SGHKS, CDR2 YYEKEE (reference sequence). V was pared by 4 bases and J by 1 base, with 8 bases between. This CDR3 is built from 13 residues.

V gene TRBV7-8 combines with J gene TRBJ2-7; 7 positions agree with TRBD1. The germline V gene encodes CDR1 SGHVS and CDR2 FQNEAQ. The V gene end was trimmed by 0 bases and the J gene end by 2 bases; junction bases not matched to a gene: 4. CDR3 length equals 15 residues. The CDR3 protein is CASSLATGATYEQYF. CDR3 sequence (DNA): TGTGCCAGCAGCTTAGCTACAGGGGCCACCTACGAGCAGTACTTC.

This chain's CDR3 is CASSEGGRGAFRTDTQYF. The CDR3 coding sequence is TGTGCCAGCAGTGAAGGGGGCAGGGGGGCGTTTCGCACAGATACGCAGTATTTT. This rearrangement joins TRBV2 to TRBJ2-3, with a possible D match to TRBD1 (7 bases). Germline CDR1 and CDR2: SNHLY and FYNNEI. CDR3 length: 18 amino acids. V lost 1 base, J lost 1 base, and 18 bases lay in between.

Only a few counts were recorded for this clone. The rearrangement uses TRBV2 and TRBJ2-1, with a tentative D call TRBD2 (6 bases). The CDR3 is made up of 15 amino acids. Trimming pared 3 bases from V and 6 bases from J, leaving 15 bases between. The germline V gene encodes CDR1 SNHLY and CDR2 FYNNEI. The CDR3 nucleotides are TGTGCCAGCAGTGAGGAGGGGCTAGTAAGCAATGAGCAGTTCTTC. This gives the protein CASSEEGLVSNEQFF. Using reference TRBV2 and TRBJ2-1 for the parts outside the CDR3, the full variable domain is EPEVTQTPSHQVTQMGQEVILRCVPISNHLYFYWYRQILGQKVEFLVSFYNNEISEKSEIFDDQFSVERPDGSNFTLKIRSTKLEDSAMYFCASSEEGLVSNEQFFGPGTRLTVL.

V and J are TRBV7-8 and TRBJ1-1, with TRBD1 as a possible D gene (5 bases). Germline assignment: CDR1 SGHVS and CDR2 FQNEAQ. V was trimmed by 4 bases and J by 3 bases, leaving 15 bases between them. CDR3 length: 15 residues. The CDR3 region is CASSSLSRGHTEAFF. CDR3 nucleotides: TGTGCCAGCAGCTCACTTTCAAGGGGTCACACTGAAGCTTTCTTT.

The V gene is TRBV7-3, the J gene TRBJ2-1; 7 bases are a match to TRBD1. The V segment lost 5 bases and the J segment 7 bases; nucleotides outside the gene matches: 5. Germline CDR1 reads SGHTA; CDR2 reads FQGTGA. The CDR3 covers 13 residues. Here the CDR3 reads CASSLDRDNEQFF. The DNA for the CDR3 is TGTGCCAGCAGCCTTGACAGGGATAATGAGCAGTTCTTC.

As for this clone: This specimen includes other DNA sequences encoding the same CDR3. This chain joins TRBV27 and TRBJ2-5, with D possibly matching TRBD2 (5 bases). The V end was cut by 2 bases, the J end by 4 bases, with 5 bases between. Germline CDR1 and CDR2: MNHEY and SMNVEV (reference sequence). The CDR3 loop spans 12 amino acids. The CDR3 reads CASSLEGETQYF. CDR3 sequence (DNA): TGTGCCAGCAGTTTAGAGGGAGAGACCCAGTACTTC.

The chain's CDR3 is CASSLQANTGELFF. The DNA for the CDR3 is TGTGCCAGCAGCCTTCAGGCGAACACCGGGGAGCTGTTTTTT. The chain joins TRBV11-2 to TRBJ2-2; D remains unclear. The CDR3 spans 14 residues. V lost 5 bases to trimming and J lost 0 bases, with 7 bases between them. Germline CDR1 is SGHAT and CDR2 is FQNNGV.

The J gene is TRBJ1-1, the V gene TRBV6-6; the D is unclear. Deletions cut 6 bases from V and 1 base from J, with 9 bases between. Germline V gene data show CDR1 as MNHNY and CDR2 as SVGAGI (reference sequence). This CDR3 has 13 amino acids. In DNA form, the CDR3 reads TGTGCCAGCAGCGCGGGATGGAACACTGAAGCTTTCTTT. Translated, it gives CASSAGWNTEAFF.

The J gene is TRBJ2-1, the V gene TRBV6-4; 13 bases map to TRBD2. Germline loops: CDR1 MRHNA, CDR2 SNTAGT. After removal of 2 bases from V and 5 bases from J, the junction contained 3 bases not matched to a gene. CDR3 length equals 16 residues. The CDR3 DNA sequence: TGTGCCAGCAGTGACGTTGGGACTAGCGGGAACAATGAGCAGTTCTTC. Translation gives CASSDVGTSGNNEQFF.

The chain links TRBV5-6 to TRBJ2-5, with TRBD2 as a possible D gene (6 bases). V gave up 2 bases and J gave up 5 bases, with 10 bases separating them. The germline CDR1 and CDR2 sequences are SGHDT and YYEEEE. The CDR3 has 13 residues. CDR3 nucleotides: TGTGCCAGCAGCTTCGTCGCGGGGGAGACCCAGTACTTC. Its protein product is CASSFVAGETQYF.

This clone was seen a few times. The sample holds other DNA sequences that translate to the same CDR3. The genes are TRBV6-5 and TRBJ1-1, with 8 bases fitting TRBD1. CDR3 length: 12 residues. Germline V CDR1 and CDR2: MNHEY, SVGAGI. Trimming removed 2 bases from V and 10 bases from J; junction bases left unmatched: 3. The CDR3 DNA sequence: TGTGCCAGCAGTTACGGAGGACAGGGAGCTTTCTTT. It is translated as CASSYGGQGAFF.

This clone appeared a few times. J is TRBJ2-6 and V is TRBV27; D is perhaps TRBD1 (6 bases). The germline V and J ends were trimmed by 0 bases and 3 bases, with 27 bases remaining between them. Germline CDR1 and CDR2: MNHEY and SMNVEV (reference sequence). The CDR3 totals 22 residues. CDR3 amino acids: CASSLSALNFRDNTNGANVLTF. DNA for the CDR3: TGTGCCAGCAGTTTATCCGCGCTCAATTTCCGGGACAATACGAATGGGGCCAACGTCCTGACTTTC.

This sequence joins TRBV6-5 and TRBJ2-1; TRBD2 aligns across 11 bases. The J segment lost 8 bases and the V segment lost 5 bases, leaving 8 bases of the junction unmatched. Germline assignment: CDR1 MNHEY and CDR2 SVGAGI. This CDR3 is 15 amino acids long. For the CDR3, the DNA is TGTGCCAGCAGTCCTACTAGCGGGGGCAGGGATGAGCAGTTCTTC. Translated: CASSPTSGGRDEQFF.

CDR3 protein: CASIPGGNIQYF. As DNA, the CDR3 is TGTGCCAGCATCCCAGGGGGGAACATTCAGTACTTC. The chain couples TRBV5-5 to TRBJ2-4; possible D gene TRBD1, 7 bases. The CDR3 is made up of 12 amino acids. Germline-derived CDR1 and CDR2 are SGHKS and YYEKEE (reference sequence). The V end was cut by 6 bases, the J end by 7 bases, with 11 bases between. The full variable domain, completed using reference TRBV5-5 and TRBJ2-4, is DAGVTQSPTHLIKTRGQQVTLRCSPISGHKSVSWYQQVLGQGPQFIFQYYEKEERGRGNFPDRFSARQFPNYSSELNVNALLLGDSALYLCASIPGGNIQYFGAGTRLSVL.